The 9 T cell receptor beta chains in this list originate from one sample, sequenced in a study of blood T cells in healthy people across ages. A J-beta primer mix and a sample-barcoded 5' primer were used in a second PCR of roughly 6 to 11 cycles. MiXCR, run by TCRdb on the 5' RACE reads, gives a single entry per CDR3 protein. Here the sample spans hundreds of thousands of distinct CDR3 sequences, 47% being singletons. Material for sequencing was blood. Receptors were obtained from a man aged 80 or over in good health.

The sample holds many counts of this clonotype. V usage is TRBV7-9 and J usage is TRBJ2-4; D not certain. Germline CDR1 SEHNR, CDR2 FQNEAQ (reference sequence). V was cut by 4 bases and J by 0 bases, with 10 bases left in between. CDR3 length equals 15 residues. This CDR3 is CASSSPGVAKNIQYF. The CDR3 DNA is TGTGCCAGCAGCTCACCAGGAGTAGCCAAAAACATTCAGTACTTC.

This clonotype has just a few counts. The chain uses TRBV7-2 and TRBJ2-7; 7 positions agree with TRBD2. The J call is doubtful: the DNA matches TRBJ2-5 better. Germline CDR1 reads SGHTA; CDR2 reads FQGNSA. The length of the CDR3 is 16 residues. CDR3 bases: TGTGCCAGCAGCTTAGCGGGGAGGGGAGGTCAAGAGACCCAGTACTTC. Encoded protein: CASSLAGRGGQETQYF.

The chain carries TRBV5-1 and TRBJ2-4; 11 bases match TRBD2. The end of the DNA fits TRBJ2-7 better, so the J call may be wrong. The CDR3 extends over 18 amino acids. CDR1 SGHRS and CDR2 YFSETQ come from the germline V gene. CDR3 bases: TGCGCCAGCAGCGCAGCCCTTAGCGGGGGGGGCGCAGCCTACGAGCAGTACTTC. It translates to CASSAALSGGGAAYEQYF.

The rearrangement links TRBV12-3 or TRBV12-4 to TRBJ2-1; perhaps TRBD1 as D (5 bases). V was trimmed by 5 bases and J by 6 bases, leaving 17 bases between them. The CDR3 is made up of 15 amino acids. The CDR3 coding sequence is TGTGCCAGCAGTATCCAAACAGGTTTGGGCAATGAGCAGTTCTTC. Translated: CASSIQTGLGNEQFF.

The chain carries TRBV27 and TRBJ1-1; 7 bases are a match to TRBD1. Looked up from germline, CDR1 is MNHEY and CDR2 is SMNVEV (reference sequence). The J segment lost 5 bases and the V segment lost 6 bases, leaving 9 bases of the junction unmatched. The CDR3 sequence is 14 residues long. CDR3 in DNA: TGTGCCAGCAGACGCAGGGGGGTGGTGACTGAAGCTTTCTTT. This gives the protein CASRRRGVVTEAFF.

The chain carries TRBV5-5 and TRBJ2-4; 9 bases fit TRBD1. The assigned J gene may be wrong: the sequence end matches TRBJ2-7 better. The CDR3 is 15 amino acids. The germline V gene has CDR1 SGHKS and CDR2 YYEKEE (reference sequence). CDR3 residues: CASSYIGDRDYEQYF. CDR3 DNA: TGTGCCAGCAGTTATATCGGGGACAGGGACTACGAGCAGTACTTC.

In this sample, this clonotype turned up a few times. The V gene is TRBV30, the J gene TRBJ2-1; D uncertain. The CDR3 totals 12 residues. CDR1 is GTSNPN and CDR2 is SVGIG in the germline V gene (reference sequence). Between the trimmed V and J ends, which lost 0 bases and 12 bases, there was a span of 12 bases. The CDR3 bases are TGTGCCTGGAGTGTATCTATTCGAAGGCAGTTCTTC. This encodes CAWSVSIRRQFF.

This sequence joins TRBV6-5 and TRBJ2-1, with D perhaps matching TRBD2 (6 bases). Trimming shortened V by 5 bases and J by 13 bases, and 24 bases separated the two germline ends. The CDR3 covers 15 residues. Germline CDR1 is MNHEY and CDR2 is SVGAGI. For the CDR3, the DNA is TGTGCCAGCAGTCCCGAGCGGGTCTCCTACAAGGAACAGTTCTTC. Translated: CASSPERVSYKEQFF.

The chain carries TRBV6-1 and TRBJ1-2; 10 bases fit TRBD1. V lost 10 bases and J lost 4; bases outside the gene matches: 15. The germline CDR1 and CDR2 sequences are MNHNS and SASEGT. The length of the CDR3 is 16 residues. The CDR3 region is CATEVRQGAKLYGYTF. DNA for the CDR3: TGTGCCACGGAAGTGAGACAGGGGGCCAAACTCTATGGCTACACCTTC.